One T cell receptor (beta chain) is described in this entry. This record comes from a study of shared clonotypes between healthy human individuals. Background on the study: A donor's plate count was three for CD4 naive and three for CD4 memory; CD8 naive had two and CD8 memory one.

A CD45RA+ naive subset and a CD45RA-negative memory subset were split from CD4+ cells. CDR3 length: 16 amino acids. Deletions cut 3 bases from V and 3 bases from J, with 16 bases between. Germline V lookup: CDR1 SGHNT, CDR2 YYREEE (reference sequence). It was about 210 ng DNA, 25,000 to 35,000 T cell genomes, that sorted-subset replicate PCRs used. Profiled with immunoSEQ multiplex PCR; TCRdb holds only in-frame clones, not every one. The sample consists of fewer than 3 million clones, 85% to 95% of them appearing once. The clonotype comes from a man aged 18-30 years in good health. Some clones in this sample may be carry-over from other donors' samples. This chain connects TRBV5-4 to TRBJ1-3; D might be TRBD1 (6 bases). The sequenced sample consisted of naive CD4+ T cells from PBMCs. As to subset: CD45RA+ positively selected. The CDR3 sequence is CASSSEFGGGGNTIYF. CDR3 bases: TGTGCCAGCAGCTCGGAGTTCGGAGGGGGTGGAAACACCATATATTTT.